Listed here are 10 T cell receptor beta chains from one sample, sequenced in a study of T cell clonality in common variable immunodeficiency. Profiled with immunoSEQ multiplex PCR; TCRdb holds only in-frame clones, not every one. In total the sample includes tens of thousands of clones, none of them seen once. Sequencing was done on a sample of peripheral blood mononuclear cells. These receptors were collected from a person aged 18 to 75 in good health.

This clone was seen at least ten times. The sequenced fragment ends 3 residues before the CDR3 boundary, so the rest is inferred from the germline J gene. The rearrangement links TRBV12-3 or TRBV12-4 to TRBJ2-7; no clear D. V gave up 3 bases and J gave up 0 bases, with 12 bases separating them. This CDR3 has 15 amino acids. Here the CDR3 reads CASSFAGQSSYEQYF. The DNA read from the CDR3 is TGTGCCAGCAGTTTTGCAGGTCAAAGCTCCTACGAG.

This clone was seen at least ten times. The sequence runs out 3 residues before the end of the CDR3; the remainder is reconstructed from the germline J gene. This chain links TRBV4-2 with TRBJ2-5, with 13 bases fitting TRBD2. Germline V CDR1 and CDR2: LGHNA, YNFKEQ. The V and J ends lost 2 bases and 5 bases, in that order; junction bases with no gene match: 11. The CDR3 length is 18 residues. CDR3 loop: CASSQRTSGSLSRETQYF. The DNA read from the CDR3 is TGTGCCAGCAGCCAACGGACTAGCGGGAGTTTAAGTAGGGAGACC.

The table lists this clone with a few counts. Sequencing ends 3 residues short of the CDR3 end; the germline J gene provides the rest. The chain joins TRBV5-1 to TRBJ1-3, with D possibly being TRBD1 (5 bases). V lost 9 bases and J 0 bases, leaving 19 bases between the germline ends. CDR3 size: 16 residues. Germline CDR1 and CDR2: SGHRS and YFSETQ. The covered CDR3 bases are TGCGCCAACCCCGGGTCAGGGTTACTCTCTGGAAACACC. Amino acids: CANPGSGLLSGNT. The CDR3 as a whole reads CANPGSGLLSGNTIYF.

This clone was detected many times. Read sequence stops 3 residues before the CDR3 end, and the germline J gene provides the missing end. The chain has TRBV13 and TRBJ1-1; 10 bases line up with TRBD1. Trimming took 6 bases from V and 7 from J; bases not matched to a gene: 5. The CDR3 is 13 residues long. The germline V gene has CDR1 PRHDT and CDR2 FYEKMQ (reference sequence). CDR3 DNA, as far as it was read: TGTGCCAGCAGTCAGGGACAGGGGAGTGAA. It translates to CASSQGQGSE. The whole CDR3 protein is CASSQGQGSEAFF.

This clone appeared many times. At one end, the junction sequence differs from germline, possibly due to a read error. The CDR3 is cut off 3 residues early in the read; its end comes from the germline J gene. This chain joins TRBV4-2 and TRBJ2-7; 7 bases are a match to TRBD2. CDR1 and CDR2 from the germline V gene are LGHNA and YNFKEQ. CDR3 length equals 15 residues. The DNA read from the CDR3 is TGCGCCAGCAGCCAAGATGTGGGGGGGTCCTACGAG. This codes for CASSQDVGGSYE. The whole CDR3 region reads CASSQDVGGSYEQYF.

This clone was counted ten times or more. Read coverage stops 3 residues before the CDR3 terminus; the germline J gene supplies the remainder. V and J are TRBV20-1 and TRBJ1-2; 7 nucleotides match TRBD1. CDR3 length: 15 amino acids. CDR1 is DFQATT, CDR2 SNEGSKA, per germline (reference sequence). V was pared by 0 bases and J by 4 bases, with 8 bases of the junction left unmatched. Incomplete CDR3 DNA: TGCAGTGCTAGAGAGGGCGGAGGGACAGCCTATGGC. Translating it yields CSAREGGGTAYG. The full-length CDR3 reads as CSAREGGGTAYGYTF.

This clone was recorded many times. The read ends 3 residues early relative to the CDR3; the germline J gene fills the gap. The chain is built from TRBV2 and TRBJ1-2; D perhaps matches TRBD1 (6 bases). V lost 7 bases, J lost 6 bases, and 27 bases lay in between. The germline V gene has CDR1 SNHLY and CDR2 FYNNEI. The CDR3 contains 17 residues. The CDR3 DNA, read in part, is TGTGCCAGCAATCGTGGGGGGGCATTTTCTCCGTTGGATGGC. Amino acids: CASNRGGAFSPLDG. The entire CDR3 is CASNRGGAFSPLDGYTF.

A word on this clone: The DNA ends 3 residues before the CDR3 does, and the rest of the CDR3 is filled in from the germline J gene. The chain couples TRBV30 to TRBJ1-5; TRBD1 agrees at 10 bases. In germline, CDR1 is GTSNPN, CDR2 SVGIG (reference sequence). The length of the CDR3 is 14 residues. Trimming cost V 2 bases and J 5 bases; bases outside gene matches: 3. The chain's CDR3 is CAWSMGQGHQPQHF. The covered CDR3 bases are TGTGCCTGGAGTATGGGACAGGGGCATCAGCCC.

This clone was detected ten times or more. The read gets to within 3 residues of the CDR3 end, and the germline J gene fills in the rest. The V and J genes are TRBV29-1 and TRBJ2-7; TRBD1 matches at 9 bases. V was pared by 6 bases and J by 2 bases, with 2 bases of the junction left unmatched. The CDR3 runs 12 residues. The germline CDR1 and CDR2 sequences are SQVTM and ANQGSEA. The CDR3 sequence is CSVGTGTYEQYF. CDR3 DNA, as far as it was read: TGCAGCGTGGGGACAGGGACCTACGAG.

This clone came up many times. The DNA ends 3 residues before the CDR3 does, and the rest of the CDR3 is filled in from the germline J gene. The chain recombines TRBV19 with TRBJ2-7; the match to TRBD2 covers 10 bases. The CDR3 runs 14 residues. Per the germline V gene, CDR1 is LNHDA and CDR2 is SQIVND (reference sequence). V trimming: 5 bases; J trimming: 2 bases; junction bases outside the gene matches: 3. Partial CDR3 DNA: TGTGCCAGTAGTGCCACTAGCGGGACCTACGAG. It translates to CASSATSGTYE. The whole CDR3 reads CASSATSGTYEQYF.